This section outlines one T cell receptor (beta chain) sequence together with its context. Its antigen remains unidentified. Other DNA sequences in this sample translate to the same CDR3. The data were taken from a study of cytomegalovirus exposure and HLA in healthy donors. Study-wide results and limits: Among TCR beta chains, those listed as cytomegalovirus-associated numbered over 150. Prediction of most subjects' HLA-A and HLA-B alleles by TCR beta sequences was reportedly accurate. Rarity held for most TCR sequences, but there were some public TCRs that occurred in many donors.

PCR amplification relied on 60 Vbeta primers (plus 13 Jbeta primers). Repertoires were generated with immunoSEQ multiplex PCR, while TCRdb's copy carries only in-frame clones and drops some. The data hold over 150,000 clones, with about 84% observed a single time. Germline V gene data show CDR1 as LNHDA and CDR2 as SQIVND (reference sequence). Trimming took 3 bases from V and 1 from J, leaving 16 bases between them. The CDR3 runs 17 residues. The receptor was derived from a man aged 18 to 30 in good health and CMV-seronegative. Material for sequencing was PBMCs. The J gene is TRBJ1-5, the V gene TRBV19; D may be TRBD1 (6 bases). The CDR3 DNA is TGTGCCAGTAGTATCGAGTCTGGGGGCTTCAGCAATCAGCCCCAGCATTTT. Translated: CASSIESGGFSNQPQHF.